These T cell receptor beta chains were read from a single sample in a study of blood T cell repertoires in COVID-19. Sequencing was performed with immunoSEQ multiplex PCR; in TCRdb, only in-frame clones are kept and a portion is missing. The sample shows 150,000 to 200,000 clones, around 87% of them seen only once. Specimen: peripheral blood. The origin of the receptors is a man between 35 and 55 years old with active or convalescent COVID-19. CDR3s include the opening cysteine and the closing phenylalanine or tryptophan. Fields, in order: CDR3 DNA, CDR3 protein, clone size, V gene, J gene, D gene. D genes are given only for firm matches. The size field is filled for only some rows; it gives once, few, many or a size class.

CDR3nt: TGTGCCAGCCGGGGGAGGGGTACCTCTGGAAACACCATATATTTT
CDR3aa: CASRGRGTSGNTIYF
abundance: .
v_gene: TRBV25-1
j_gene: TRBJ1-3
d_gene: .

CDR3nt: TGTGCCAGCACTACAGGAAGGTACTATAATTCACCCCTCCACTTT
CDR3aa: CASTTGRYYNSPLHF
abundance: .
v_gene: TRBV2
j_gene: TRBJ1-6
d_gene: .

CDR3nt: TGTGCCAGTAGTCGGCAGGGGGCGGTTGGAAACACCATATATTTT
CDR3aa: CASSRQGAVGNTIYF
abundance: .
v_gene: TRBV19
j_gene: TRBJ1-3
d_gene: TRBD1

CDR3nt: TGTGCCAGCAGCTTAGGACAGGGGAATCAGCCCCAGCATTTT
CDR3aa: CASSLGQGNQPQHF
abundance: .
v_gene: TRBV7-2
j_gene: TRBJ1-5
d_gene: TRBD1

CDR3nt: TGCGCCAGCAGTGAGTCCGATCGGGGAAGGTACGGCTACACCTTC
CDR3aa: CASSESDRGRYGYTF
abundance: .
v_gene: TRBV10-2
j_gene: TRBJ1-2
d_gene: .

CDR3nt: TGTGCCAGCAGCTCAGGGTCAGACCAGCCCCAGCATTTT
CDR3aa: CASSSGSDQPQHF
abundance: .
v_gene: TRBV5-6
j_gene: TRBJ1-5
d_gene: .

CDR3nt: TGTGCCAGCAGCGGGACAGGGAGCACAGATACGCAGTATTTT
CDR3aa: CASSGTGSTDTQYF
abundance: .
v_gene: TRBV7-9
j_gene: TRBJ2-3
d_gene: TRBD1

CDR3nt: TGCAGTGCTAGAGCCCTTACTGAAGCTTTCTTT
CDR3aa: CSARALTEAFF
abundance: .
v_gene: TRBV20-1
j_gene: TRBJ1-1
d_gene: .

CDR3nt: TGCGCCAGCAGCTTGTTGTCATTGAGGCCAGGGGGGGAAAAACTGTTTTTT
CDR3aa: CASSLLSLRPGGEKLFF
abundance: .
v_gene: TRBV5-1
j_gene: TRBJ1-4
d_gene: TRBD1

CDR3nt: TGTGCCAGCAGTTTGGTAGGGGGCCGTGGGAACACTGAAGCTTTCTTT
CDR3aa: CASSLVGGRGNTEAFF
abundance: .
v_gene: TRBV27
j_gene: TRBJ1-1
d_gene: TRBD1

CDR3nt: TGTGCCAGCAGTGAATCCAGGACAGGGAGTTCAGCTTTCTTT
CDR3aa: CASSESRTGSSAFF
abundance: few
v_gene: TRBV6-1
j_gene: TRBJ1-1
d_gene: TRBD1

CDR3nt: TGTGCCATCTCGCGGGGGTATCAGCCCCAGCATTTT
CDR3aa: CAISRGYQPQHF
abundance: .
v_gene: TRBV12-3/TRBV12-4
j_gene: TRBJ1-5
d_gene: .

CDR3nt: TGTGCCAGCAGTTTGGTCGGGGGGGACAATGAGCAGTTCTTC
CDR3aa: CASSLVGGDNEQFF
abundance: .
v_gene: TRBV27
j_gene: TRBJ2-1
d_gene: TRBD2

CDR3nt: TGTGCCAGTTCGACAGGGCGCAATCAGCCCCAGCATTTT
CDR3aa: CASSTGRNQPQHF
abundance: .
v_gene: TRBV7-8
j_gene: TRBJ1-5
d_gene: TRBD1

CDR3nt: TGTGCTAGTGGTCTGGGACAGGGGAACACCGGGGAGCTGTTTTTT
CDR3aa: CASGLGQGNTGELFF
abundance: .
v_gene: TRBV12-5
j_gene: TRBJ2-2
d_gene: TRBD1

CDR3nt: TGTGCCAGCTCAGCAAACGGTCCATCTGGGGCCAACGTCCTGACTTTC
CDR3aa: CASSANGPSGANVLTF
abundance: .
v_gene: TRBV18
j_gene: TRBJ2-6
d_gene: .

CDR3nt: TGTGCCAGCTCACCACCGGGACAAAGCTCTGGAAACACCATATATTTT
CDR3aa: CASSPPGQSSGNTIYF
abundance: .
v_gene: TRBV18
j_gene: TRBJ1-3
d_gene: .

CDR3nt: TGTGCCAGCAGCTTGGAGGGGGACAGGGCGGCTTTCTTT
CDR3aa: CASSLEGDRAAFF
abundance: few
v_gene: TRBV5-5
j_gene: TRBJ1-1
d_gene: TRBD1

CDR3nt: TGTGCCAGCAGCCAACAGTCTAGCGGCTTTTACGAGCAGTACTTC
CDR3aa: CASSQQSSGFYEQYF
abundance: .
v_gene: TRBV14
j_gene: TRBJ2-7
d_gene: TRBD2

CDR3nt: TGTGCCAGCAGTTACGACAGATCAGGGGAAGCTTTCTTT
CDR3aa: CASSYDRSGEAFF
abundance: .
v_gene: TRBV6-6
j_gene: TRBJ1-1
d_gene: .

CDR3nt: TGTGCCAGCGCTTGGGGACAAATGAACACTGAAGCTTTCTTT
CDR3aa: CASAWGQMNTEAFF
abundance: few
v_gene: TRBV4-2
j_gene: TRBJ1-1
d_gene: .

CDR3nt: TGTGCCAGCAGCCACCCCGGGGACAGGGCCGACGAGCAGTACTTC
CDR3aa: CASSHPGDRADEQYF
abundance: .
v_gene: TRBV7-9
j_gene: TRBJ2-7
d_gene: TRBD1

CDR3nt: TGTGCCAGCAGCCTCCTCGGCGGGACAGGGGCTGAAAAACTGTTTTTT
CDR3aa: CASSLLGGTGAEKLFF
abundance: .
v_gene: TRBV14
j_gene: TRBJ1-4
d_gene: TRBD1

CDR3nt: TGTGCCAGCAGCCGCAGGACTAGCGGGGGGACCGGGGAGCTGTTTTTT
CDR3aa: CASSRRTSGGTGELFF
abundance: .
v_gene: TRBV4-2
j_gene: TRBJ2-2
d_gene: TRBD2

CDR3nt: TGTGCCAGCAGTAGCAATCCGGGACTAGCGGGGGCCTTGAACACCGGGGAGCTGTTTTTT
CDR3aa: CASSSNPGLAGALNTGELFF
abundance: .
v_gene: TRBV27
j_gene: TRBJ2-2
d_gene: TRBD2

CDR3nt: TGTGCCAGCAGTTTTTTGCCGGGGACTACTACGATCGAGCAGTACTTC
CDR3aa: CASSFLPGTTTIEQYF
abundance: .
v_gene: TRBV28
j_gene: TRBJ2-7
d_gene: TRBD2

CDR3nt: TGTGCCAGCAGCTTGGGCTCGAGGATGAACACTGAAGCTTTCTTT
CDR3aa: CASSLGSRMNTEAFF
abundance: .
v_gene: TRBV5-6
j_gene: TRBJ1-1
d_gene: .

CDR3nt: TGTGCCAGCAGTTATTTAGATAATTCACCCCTCCACTTT
CDR3aa: CASSYLDNSPLHF
abundance: .
v_gene: TRBV28
j_gene: TRBJ1-6
d_gene: .

CDR3nt: TGCGCCAGCAGCCAAGATGGACAGGACGTCCGGGTCAACTATGGCTACACCTTC
CDR3aa: CASSQDGQDVRVNYGYTF
abundance: .
v_gene: TRBV4-1
j_gene: TRBJ1-2
d_gene: TRBD1

CDR3nt: TGCGCCAGCAGCTTTCTTAGGGGGACCTTGGGCGATACGCAGTATTTT
CDR3aa: CASSFLRGTLGDTQYF
abundance: .
v_gene: TRBV5-1
j_gene: TRBJ2-3
d_gene: .

CDR3nt: TGTGCCACCAGCAGAGATTCCCAGCCCGGGACTCGTAATTCACCCCTCCACTTT
CDR3aa: CATSRDSQPGTRNSPLHF
abundance: few
v_gene: TRBV15
j_gene: TRBJ1-6
d_gene: .

CDR3nt: TGTGCCAGCAGCAATAGCGGGGGGACAGATACGCAGTATTTT
CDR3aa: CASSNSGGTDTQYF
abundance: .
v_gene: TRBV9
j_gene: TRBJ2-3
d_gene: TRBD2

CDR3nt: TGTGCCAGCAGGTCCCAGGCAGGGTCCTACGAGCAGTACTTC
CDR3aa: CASRSQAGSYEQYF
abundance: .
v_gene: TRBV7-8
j_gene: TRBJ2-7
d_gene: .

CDR3nt: TGTGCCACCCGACAGAATAGCAATCAGCCCCAGCATTTT
CDR3aa: CATRQNSNQPQHF
abundance: .
v_gene: TRBV6-5
j_gene: TRBJ1-5
d_gene: .

CDR3nt: TGTGCCAGCAGTAAGACAGGCAGATCTTATGGCTACACCTTC
CDR3aa: CASSKTGRSYGYTF
abundance: .
v_gene: TRBV28
j_gene: TRBJ1-2
d_gene: .

CDR3nt: TGTGCCAGCCGGACAGGAGAAGAGACCCAGTACTTC
CDR3aa: CASRTGEETQYF
abundance: .
v_gene: TRBV28
j_gene: TRBJ2-5
d_gene: TRBD1

CDR3nt: TGTGCCAGCAGCTGGACAAGCATGAACACTGAAGCTTTCTTT
CDR3aa: CASSWTSMNTEAFF
abundance: .
v_gene: TRBV7-2
j_gene: TRBJ1-1
d_gene: .

CDR3nt: TGTGCCAGCAGCTTAGCTTTCTTACCCGGGACAACGAACACCGGGGAGCTGTTTTTT
CDR3aa: CASSLAFLPGTTNTGELFF
abundance: few
v_gene: TRBV7-9
j_gene: TRBJ2-2
d_gene: .

CDR3nt: TGTGCCAGCGCCGCCTCGGGGGGAGAGACCCAGTACTTC
CDR3aa: CASAASGGETQYF
abundance: .
v_gene: TRBV27
j_gene: TRBJ2-5
d_gene: TRBD2

CDR3nt: TGTGCCAGCAGTTTATTGCTCCCGACGGGATACACAGATACGCAGTATTTT
CDR3aa: CASSLLLPTGYTDTQYF
abundance: .
v_gene: TRBV27
j_gene: TRBJ2-3
d_gene: .

CDR3nt: TGTGCCAGCAGCGTAGGACAGGGCTCCTACAATGAGCAGTTCTTC
CDR3aa: CASSVGQGSYNEQFF
abundance: .
v_gene: TRBV9
j_gene: TRBJ2-1
d_gene: TRBD1

CDR3nt: TGTGCCAGCAGTTTACGGACAGTGTCTGAAGCTTTCTTT
CDR3aa: CASSLRTVSEAFF
abundance: .
v_gene: TRBV12-3/TRBV12-4
j_gene: TRBJ1-1
d_gene: .

CDR3nt: TGTGCCAGCAGTTACTCCCGTTACGAGCAGTACTTC
CDR3aa: CASSYSRYEQYF
abundance: .
v_gene: TRBV6-2/TRBV6-3
j_gene: TRBJ2-7
d_gene: .

CDR3nt: TGCGCCAGCAGCCAAGTGTTTAGGGGGCAGGCGACCTCCTACGAGCAGTACTTC
CDR3aa: CASSQVFRGQATSYEQYF
abundance: .
v_gene: TRBV4-1
j_gene: TRBJ2-7
d_gene: TRBD1

CDR3nt: TGTGCCAGTAGTGTCGGGACAGGGATTTCTCGCAATCAGCCCCAGCATTTT
CDR3aa: CASSVGTGISRNQPQHF
abundance: .
v_gene: TRBV19
j_gene: TRBJ1-5
d_gene: TRBD1

CDR3nt: TGTGCCAGCAGCTTAAACCCCCGGTACGAGCAGTACTTC
CDR3aa: CASSLNPRYEQYF
abundance: .
v_gene: TRBV7-2
j_gene: TRBJ2-7
d_gene: .

CDR3nt: TGTGCCAGCAGCAGCAACTCTGGACACCTGAACACTGAAGCTTTCTTT
CDR3aa: CASSSNSGHLNTEAFF
abundance: .
v_gene: TRBV7-9
j_gene: TRBJ1-1
d_gene: .

CDR3nt: TGTGCCAGCAGCTTGCGGGCAGGGGGAGATACGCAGTATTTT
CDR3aa: CASSLRAGGDTQYF
abundance: .
v_gene: TRBV6-6
j_gene: TRBJ2-3
d_gene: TRBD1

CDR3nt: TGTGCCAGCAGCTCGGGACTAGCGGCCTCCTACGAGCAGTACTTC
CDR3aa: CASSSGLAASYEQYF
abundance: .
v_gene: TRBV11-1
j_gene: TRBJ2-7
d_gene: TRBD2

CDR3nt: TGTGCCAGCAGCGGGGGGGACAGCTCCTACGAGCAGTACTTC
CDR3aa: CASSGGDSSYEQYF
abundance: .
v_gene: TRBV9
j_gene: TRBJ2-7
d_gene: .